This TCR beta chain was identified during a study of blood T cell repertoires in COVID-19. Produced via immunoSEQ multiplex PCR; TCRdb's table is partial and in-frame only. The sample shows about 100,000 clones, less than 85% of them seen only once. The CDR3 is made up of 13 amino acids. V lost 4 bases, J lost 7 bases, and 3 bases stayed unmatched. In germline, CDR1 is GTSNPN, CDR2 SVGIG (reference sequence). The receptor's source is a man between 65 and 85 years old with active or convalescent COVID-19. V is TRBV30 and J is TRBJ1-6; 8 positions match TRBD1. The sequenced material came from peripheral blood. The CDR3 loop is CAWNRDRNSPLHF. CDR3 coding DNA: TGTGCCTGGAACCGGGACAGGAATTCACCCCTCCACTTT.